The 29 T cell receptor beta chains below all came from one sample that was sequenced in a study of blood T cells in healthy people across ages. It was with a sample-barcoded 5' primer and a J-beta primer mix that a second PCR of roughly 7 to 12 cycles was run. Via MiXCR, TCRdb re-called the 5' RACE reads, giving one row per CDR3 protein. The sample has 540,000 or so distinct CDR3 sequences; roughly 29% are singletons. What was sequenced was blood. Receptors originate from a woman aged 70-85 years in good health.

CDR3 sequence: CASSYSDRTGNTIYF. The DNA for the CDR3 is TGTGCCAGCAGTTACTCCGACAGAACGGGAAACACCATATATTTT. The chain recombines TRBV6-5 with TRBJ1-3, with D maybe TRBD1 (5 bases). This CDR3 has 15 amino acids. Trimming took 0 bases from V and 4 from J, leaving 10 bases between them. Germline V CDR1 and CDR2: MNHEY, SVGAGI.

This clonotype occurred many times. The chain couples TRBV6-5 to TRBJ1-1; the match to TRBD1 covers 9 bases. Germline assignment: CDR1 MNHEY and CDR2 SVGAGI. This CDR3 has 13 residues. V shed 6 bases and J 11 bases; nucleotides not matched to a gene: 10. The CDR3 reads CASSPRDRAGAFF. CDR3 coding DNA: TGTGCCAGCAGCCCTCGGGACAGGGCAGGGGCTTTCTTT.

The sample holds a few counts of this clonotype. This rearrangement joins TRBV9 to TRBJ2-3; D remains unclear. V lost 5 bases to trimming and J lost 4 bases, with 14 bases between them. Germline V lookup: CDR1 SGDLS, CDR2 YYNGEE. This CDR3 is 14 amino acids long. The CDR3 reads CASSTDPYPDTQYF. The CDR3, as DNA: TGTGCCAGCAGTACGGACCCCTACCCAGATACGCAGTATTTT.

The chain carries TRBV27 and TRBJ1-2; no clear D. Trimming cost V 3 bases and J 7 bases, with 15 bases left between them. Germline V lookup: CDR1 MNHEY, CDR2 SMNVEV (reference sequence). CDR3 length: 14 residues. CDR3 sequence (DNA): TGTGCCAGCAGTTTTGATCTTGGGTCGGGTGGCTACACCTTC. As protein: CASSFDLGSGGYTF.

This clonotype has at least ten counts. This chain links TRBV2 with TRBJ2-1, with D perhaps TRBD1 (6 bases). Germline loops: CDR1 SNHLY, CDR2 FYNNEI. Between the trimmed V and J ends, which lost 3 bases and 9 bases, there was a span of 18 bases. The CDR3 is 15 amino acids. The CDR3 loop reads CASSEGRNIGGEQFF. The CDR3, as DNA: TGTGCCAGCAGTGAGGGCAGGAATATAGGGGGTGAGCAGTTCTTC.

This clonotype was found a few times. The J gene is TRBJ2-2, the V gene TRBV29-1; D unclear. CDR1 is SQVTM and CDR2 is ANQGSEA in the germline V gene. CDR3 length: 11 amino acids. Trimming left V 7 bases short and J 6 bases short, with 9 bases between. The CDR3 DNA reads TGCAGCGCGTCTGAAGCCGGGGAGCTGTTTTTT. Protein product: CSASEAGELFF.

This clonotype came up a few times. The genes are TRBV7-8 and TRBJ1-5; 7 bases agree with TRBD1. The CDR3 has 15 amino acids. Germline CDR1 SGHVS, CDR2 FQNEAQ. V shed 5 bases and J 4 bases; nucleotides not matched to a gene: 8. CDR3 sequence: CASSPGQYFNQPQHF. The CDR3 region has the DNA TGTGCCAGCAGCCCGGGACAGTACTTTAATCAGCCCCAGCATTTT. Full variable domain (outside the CDR3, taken from reference TRBV7-8 and TRBJ1-5): GAGVSQSPRYKVAKRGQDVALRCDPISGHVSLFWYQQALGQGPEFLTYFQNEAQLDKSGLPSDRFFAERPEGSVSTLKIQRTQQEDSAVYLCASSPGQYFNQPQHFGDGTRLSIL.

In this sample, this clonotype turned up a few times. The rearrangement joins TRBV4-2 to TRBJ1-1; the D is unclear. The CDR3 consists of 13 residues. Germline V gene data show CDR1 as LGHNA and CDR2 as YNFKEQ. V was cut by 2 bases and J by 5 bases, with 9 bases left in between. Here the CDR3 reads CASSQPGGTEAFF. CDR3 nucleotide sequence: TGTGCCAGCAGCCAACCAGGTGGGACTGAAGCTTTCTTT.

This clonotype was detected only once. The gene calls are TRBV5-5 and TRBJ2-5; D unresolved. CDR3 length equals 15 residues. V dropped 0 bases and J dropped 4 bases, with 13 bases sitting between them. The germline V gene encodes CDR1 SGHKS and CDR2 YYEKEE (reference sequence). The CDR3 bases are TGTGCCAGCAGCTTGGAGGGCTCCGAGGCAGAGACCCAGTACTTC. This sequence encodes CASSLEGSEAETQYF.

The CDR3 nucleotides read TGCGCCAGCAGCCAAGATTTCAATAGCGGGGGCAATGAGCAGTTCTTC. This codes for CASSQDFNSGGNEQFF. V and J are TRBV4-1 and TRBJ2-1; TRBD2 agrees at 9 bases. Germline V CDR1 and CDR2: MGHRA, YSYEKL. The CDR3 length is 16 residues. With 0 bases clipped from V and 6 bases from J, the junction kept 6 bases outside the gene matches.

The rearrangement uses TRBV7-8 and TRBJ2-7; TRBD1 matches at 7 bases. The CDR3 spans 13 residues. Per germline, CDR1 SGHVS and CDR2 FQNEAQ. The trim removed 5 bases at V and 7 bases at J, leaving 8 bases unmatched. This CDR3 reads CASSRTGPTEQYF. CDR3 DNA sequence: TGTGCCAGCAGCCGGACAGGACCTACGGAGCAGTACTTC.

This clonotype was detected a few times. V is TRBV7-2 and J is TRBJ2-1, with 10 positions matching TRBD2. Germline-derived CDR1 and CDR2 are SGHTA and FQGNSA. The CDR3 runs 15 residues. Trimming cost V 3 bases and J 7 bases; bases outside gene matches: 6. CDR3 sequence (DNA): TGTGCCAGCAGCTTCGTAACTAGCGGGGCTAATGAGCAGTTCTTC. It yields the protein CASSFVTSGANEQFF.

The J gene is TRBJ1-2, the V gene TRBV5-1; D not resolved. This CDR3 is 13 amino acids long. Trimming shortened V by 5 bases and J by 9 bases, and 17 bases separated the two germline ends. Germline values: CDR1 SGHRS, CDR2 YFSETQ. This CDR3 reads CASSRGLVRSYTF. CDR3 nucleotides: TGCGCCAGCAGTCGTGGCCTGGTCAGGAGCTACACCTTC.

This chain joins TRBV12-3 or TRBV12-4 and TRBJ2-3, with 10 positions matching TRBD2. Trimming removed 4 bases from V and 0 bases from J; junction bases left unmatched: 1. CDR3 length: 15 residues. CDR3 sequence reads: CASSSTSGSTDTQYF. In DNA, the CDR3 is TGTGCCAGCAGTTCGACTAGCGGGAGCACAGATACGCAGTATTTT.

This clonotype was seen a few times. CDR3 residues: CASSLAGIHEQFF. DNA for the CDR3: TGTGCCAGCAGTTTAGCTGGGATCCATGAGCAGTTCTTC. The rearrangement links TRBV6-2 or TRBV6-3 to TRBJ2-1; D call uncertain. V was shortened by 4 bases and J by 8 bases, with 12 bases between the two germline ends. This CDR3 comprises 13 residues. The germline gives CDR1 MNHEY, CDR2 SVGEGT.

This clonotype was observed a single time. V gene TRBV2 combines with J gene TRBJ2-7; D gene unclear. Trimming stripped 2 bases from V and 9 bases from J, with 11 bases between. Germline CDR1 and CDR2: SNHLY and FYNNEI. The CDR3 extends over 12 amino acids. In DNA form, the CDR3 reads TGTGCCAGCAGTGAATATGCGCCCGTGCAGTACTTC. Amino acids: CASSEYAPVQYF. The full variable domain, with the rest looked up from reference TRBV2 and TRBJ2-7, is EPEVTQTPSHQVTQMGQEVILRCVPISNHLYFYWYRQILGQKVEFLVSFYNNEISEKSEIFDDQFSVERPDGSNFTLKIRSTKLEDSAMYFCASSEYAPVQYFGPGTRLTVT.

V usage is TRBV9 and J usage is TRBJ2-7, with D possibly matching TRBD2 (5 bases). This CDR3 is 15 amino acids long. Germline loops: CDR1 SGDLS, CDR2 YYNGEE. With 0 bases removed from V and 7 bases from J, the gap between germline ends came to 17 bases. This CDR3 is CASSVGGADFGEQYF. The CDR3, as DNA: TGTGCCAGCAGCGTAGGTGGTGCGGACTTCGGAGAGCAGTACTTC.

The chain links TRBV7-2 to TRBJ1-5; no clear D gene. The CDR3 covers 15 residues. CDR1 and CDR2 from the germline V gene are SGHTA and FQGNSA. V lost 5 bases, J lost 2 bases, and 13 bases lay in between. The CDR3 loop is CASSPWWGGNQPQHF. The CDR3 DNA reads as TGTGCCAGCAGCCCGTGGTGGGGTGGCAATCAGCCCCAGCATTTT.

This clonotype is a singleton in its sample. J is TRBJ2-7 and V is TRBV5-1; weak D call: TRBD1 (5 bases). V lost 1 base, J lost 1 base, and 12 bases lay in between. CDR3 length equals 15 residues. Germline CDR1 and CDR2: SGHRS and YFSETQ. This chain's CDR3 is CASSLIRTGSYEQYF. In nucleotides, the CDR3 is TGCGCCAGCAGCTTGATCCGAACAGGTTCCTACGAGCAGTACTTC.

V gene TRBV5-1 combines with J gene TRBJ1-2; D possibly corresponds to TRBD1 (5 bases). In germline, CDR1 is SGHRS, CDR2 YFSETQ. This CDR3 is 14 amino acids long. V shed 4 bases and J shed 2 bases, with 12 bases lying between them. The CDR3 protein is CASSLRGTNYGYTF. The CDR3, as DNA: TGCGCCAGCAGCCTACGAGGGACCAACTATGGCTACACCTTC.

This clonotype has only a few counts. CDR3 protein: CASSHDLRGLVQNIQYF. The CDR3 nucleotides read TGTGCCAGCAGCCACGATCTGCGTGGATTGGTCCAAAACATTCAGTACTTC. V usage is TRBV7-4 and J usage is TRBJ2-4; D is ambiguous. Trimming removed 5 bases from V and 5 bases from J, with 22 bases in between. The CDR3 spans 17 residues. Per germline, CDR1 SGHVT and CDR2 SQSDAQ.

This clonotype was observed a few times. The chain employs TRBV7-9 and TRBJ2-7; 8 nucleotides line up with TRBD1. V shed 0 bases and J 7 bases; nucleotides not matched to a gene: 8. Germline V gene lookup returns CDR1 SEHNR and CDR2 FQNEAQ (reference sequence). The CDR3 extends over 15 amino acids. Here the CDR3 DNA reads TGTGCCAGCAGCTTAGCCGGGGACAGGCAGGGTGAGCAGTACTTC. Encoded protein: CASSLAGDRQGEQYF. Filled out from reference TRBV7-9 and TRBJ2-7, the complete variable domain reads DTGVSQNPRHKITKRGQNVTFRCDPISEHNRLYWYRQTLGQGPEFLTYFQNEAQLEKSRLLSDRFSAERPKGSFSTLEIQRTEQGDSAMYLCASSLAGDRQGEQYFGPGTRLTVT.

The chain recombines TRBV10-3 with TRBJ2-6; 7 nucleotides match TRBD2. CDR3 length equals 15 residues. CDR1 ENHRY and CDR2 SYGVKD come from the germline V gene. The junction had 4 bases not matched to a gene; V was cut back by 4 bases and J by 4 bases. CDR3 DNA: TGTGCCATCAGTGTGGGAGGGGAAGGGGCCAACGTCCTGACTTTC. This gives the protein CAISVGGEGANVLTF.

This clonotype was found many times. The chain combines TRBV20-1 with TRBJ2-3; the D gene is possibly TRBD1 (5 bases). This CDR3 region has 15 residues. Between the trimmed V and J ends, which lost 5 bases and 5 bases, there was a span of 20 bases. The germline CDR1 and CDR2 sequences are DFQATT and SNEGSKA (reference sequence). In DNA form, the CDR3 reads TGCAGTGCTCAAGAAGGCGCTACTCAGGGAGATACGCAGTATTTT. Protein product: CSAQEGATQGDTQYF.

The CDR3 reads CASSLDWDSNRYEQYF. The DNA of the CDR3 is TGCGCCAGCAGCTTGGATTGGGACTCGAATCGCTACGAGCAGTACTTC. V is TRBV5-1 and J is TRBJ2-7, with a tentative D call TRBD2 (6 bases). CDR1 SGHRS and CDR2 YFSETQ come from the germline V gene. Between the trimmed V and J ends, which lost 0 bases and 3 bases, there was a span of 16 bases. The length of the CDR3 is 16 residues.

The chain joins TRBV3-1 to TRBJ2-5, with D perhaps TRBD2 (7 bases). The DNA end favors TRBJ2-7, so the J call may be wrong. The CDR3 contains 18 residues. The germline CDR1 and CDR2 sequences are LGHDT and YNNKEL (reference sequence). The CDR3 loop is CASSQAPGSGGRSYEQYF. DNA of the CDR3: TGTGCCAGCAGCCAAGCCCCGGGGTCGGGGGGCCGATCCTACGAGCAGTACTTC.

There are a few counts of this clonotype. The J gene is TRBJ2-3, the V gene TRBV20-1; TRBD2 agrees at 8 bases. The germline gives CDR1 DFQATT, CDR2 SNEGSKA (reference sequence). The CDR3 sequence is 15 residues long. V trimming: 2 bases; J trimming: 0 bases; junction bases outside the gene matches: 4. CDR3 DNA sequence: TGCAGTGCTAGATTTCCTAGCGGGAGCACAGATACGCAGTATTTT. The encoded protein is CSARFPSGSTDTQYF.

The chain uses TRBV4-1 and TRBJ1-1; D is uncertain. V was trimmed by 0 bases and J by 10 bases, leaving 12 bases between them. This CDR3 contains 13 residues. From germline, CDR1 is MGHRA and CDR2 YSYEKL. The DNA for the CDR3 is TGCGCCAGCAGCCAAGATCGGGAAAATTCAGCTTTCTTT. Protein: CASSQDRENSAFF.

This chain uses TRBV12-3 or TRBV12-4 with TRBJ2-1; weak D call: TRBD1 (5 bases). The CDR3 totals 12 residues. Trimming cost V 6 bases and J 3 bases, with 6 bases left between them. The CDR3 sequence is CASRTDYNEQFF. The CDR3 DNA is TGTGCCAGCAGGACAGACTACAATGAGCAGTTCTTC.